These T cell receptor beta chains were read from a single sample in a study of cytomegalovirus exposure and HLA in healthy donors. The assay was immunoSEQ multiplex PCR, and TCRdb's table has in-frame clones only and misses some. This table holds 150,000 to 200,000 clones, approximately 80% found once. The specimen sequenced was PBMCs. The receptors come from a female donor in good health and CMV-seronegative. Both conserved end residues are part of each CDR3. The order of the fields is D gene, J gene, clone size, V gene, CDR3 DNA, CDR3 protein. The D gene is left open where the match is weak. Not all rows give a size; the values are once, few, many and, for expanded clones, a class.

d_gene: NA; j_gene: TRBJ1-2; abundance: NA; v_gene: TRBV30; CDR3nt: TGTGCCTGGAGGGACGGGCAGGGAAATGGCTACACCTTC; CDR3aa: CAWRDGQGNGYTF
d_gene: NA; j_gene: TRBJ2-7; abundance: NA; v_gene: TRBV4-1; CDR3nt: TGCGCCAGCAGCCTCAGAATAGCGGCGCAGGGGGGCTACGAGCAGTACTTC; CDR3aa: CASSLRIAAQGGYEQYF
d_gene: TRBD2; j_gene: TRBJ2-1; abundance: once; v_gene: TRBV30; CDR3nt: TGTGCCTGGAGTAGCTTAGGGACTAGCGGGAAAGGACGGAATGAGCAGTTCTTC; CDR3aa: CAWSSLGTSGKGRNEQFF
d_gene: TRBD2; j_gene: TRBJ2-2; abundance: NA; v_gene: TRBV4-3; CDR3nt: TGCGCCAGCAGCCGAAGAACGGGTCTGGGGCTAGCGGGAGGGCCCGGAGGGGAGCTGTTTTTT; CDR3aa: CASSRRTGLGLAGGPGGELFF
d_gene: NA; j_gene: TRBJ2-7; abundance: NA; v_gene: TRBV7-2; CDR3nt: TGTGCCAGCAGTTCCCGTCTCCCTCCCTACGAGCAGTACTTC; CDR3aa: CASSSRLPPYEQYF
d_gene: TRBD1; j_gene: TRBJ1-6; abundance: NA; v_gene: TRBV6-5; CDR3nt: TGTGCCAGCAGTTACTCTGGACAGGGGGTAGTTTCGACCCTCCACTTT; CDR3aa: CASSYSGQGVVSTLHF
d_gene: NA; j_gene: TRBJ1-2; abundance: once; v_gene: TRBV20-1; CDR3nt: TGCAGTGCTAACGACGGGTCCGGCTACACCTTC; CDR3aa: CSANDGSGYTF
d_gene: NA; j_gene: TRBJ2-7; abundance: NA; v_gene: TRBV7-9; CDR3nt: TGTGCCAGCAGCCCCAGGGGAATCGAGCAGTACTTC; CDR3aa: CASSPRGIEQYF
d_gene: TRBD1; j_gene: TRBJ1-1; abundance: once; v_gene: TRBV29-1; CDR3nt: TGCAGCGTTGAAGATATGGGACTGTACAGGGGCACTGAAGCTTTCTTT; CDR3aa: CSVEDMGLYRGTEAFF
d_gene: TRBD1; j_gene: TRBJ1-6; abundance: NA; v_gene: TRBV6-6; CDR3nt: TGTGCCAGCAGTTCTACAGGGGCCGCCTATAATTCACCCCTCCACTTT; CDR3aa: CASSSTGAAYNSPLHF
d_gene: TRBD2; j_gene: TRBJ2-3; abundance: NA; v_gene: TRBV30; CDR3nt: TGTGCCTGGACGACTAGCGGGGGGGCGGGTACGCAGTATTTT; CDR3aa: CAWTTSGGAGTQYF
d_gene: NA; j_gene: TRBJ2-5; abundance: NA; v_gene: TRBV6-6; CDR3nt: TGTGCCAGCAGTCGGACTGATCAAGAGACCCAGTACTTC; CDR3aa: CASSRTDQETQYF
d_gene: TRBD1; j_gene: TRBJ2-1; abundance: NA; v_gene: TRBV7-9; CDR3nt: TGTGCCAGCAGCGGGAGACAGGGACAGGACCACAATGAGCAGTTCTTC; CDR3aa: CASSGRQGQDHNEQFF
d_gene: NA; j_gene: TRBJ1-2; abundance: NA; v_gene: TRBV12-5; CDR3nt: TGTGCTAGTGGTTTGGACAGGGAGTACTATGGCTACACCTTC; CDR3aa: CASGLDREYYGYTF
d_gene: NA; j_gene: TRBJ1-1; abundance: once; v_gene: TRBV21-1; CDR3nt: TGTGCCAGCAGCGCGACAGGAATGAACACTGAAGCTTTCTTT; CDR3aa: CASSATGMNTEAFF
d_gene: NA; j_gene: TRBJ1-1; abundance: few; v_gene: TRBV6-1; CDR3nt: TGTGCCAGCAGCTCGGGGAGGGGGTCCACTGAAGCTTTCTTT; CDR3aa: CASSSGRGSTEAFF
d_gene: NA; j_gene: TRBJ2-4; abundance: NA; v_gene: TRBV7-2; CDR3nt: TGTGCCAGCAGCTTACGGTCCGGGGTCGGGGTAAACATTCAGTACTTC; CDR3aa: CASSLRSGVGVNIQYF
d_gene: NA; j_gene: TRBJ2-1; abundance: NA; v_gene: TRBV4-2; CDR3nt: TGTGCCAGCAGCCAAGAAGCCCGGGACAAGGGAAGCAATGAGCAGTTCTTC; CDR3aa: CASSQEARDKGSNEQFF
d_gene: NA; j_gene: TRBJ2-3; abundance: NA; v_gene: TRBV7-9; CDR3nt: TGTGCCAGCAGCTTAGGGGACTTTGGCCCCTCGGGGACGCAGTATTTT; CDR3aa: CASSLGDFGPSGTQYF
d_gene: NA; j_gene: TRBJ1-1; abundance: few; v_gene: TRBV19; CDR3nt: TGTGCCAGTAGATGGGGGACAACGAACACTGAAGCTTTCTTT; CDR3aa: CASRWGTTNTEAFF
d_gene: NA; j_gene: TRBJ2-2; abundance: NA; v_gene: TRBV7-3; CDR3nt: TGTGCCAGCAGCCCCCTCCCGACTAGGACGAACACCGGGGAGCTGTTTTTT; CDR3aa: CASSPLPTRTNTGELFF
d_gene: NA; j_gene: TRBJ1-2; abundance: NA; v_gene: TRBV6-5; CDR3nt: TGTGCCAGCAGCTCCCCAGGGCTCGGCTACACCTTC; CDR3aa: CASSSPGLGYTF
d_gene: TRBD1; j_gene: TRBJ1-1; abundance: NA; v_gene: TRBV19; CDR3nt: TGTGCCAGTAGTAGCCAGGGACAGTTGAACACTGAAGCTTTCTTT; CDR3aa: CASSSQGQLNTEAFF